These 4 T cell receptor beta chains were sequenced from one sample in a study of cytomegalovirus exposure and HLA in healthy donors. PCR used 60 Vbeta primers and 13 Jbeta primers. Sequencing was performed with immunoSEQ multiplex PCR; in TCRdb, only in-frame clones are kept and a portion is missing. The table shows about 120,000 clones, with about 76% occurring only once. Sequencing input: PBMCs. The receptors derive from a man between 60 and 75 years old in good health and CMV-seropositive.

The V call is TRBV2, the J call TRBJ2-5; D unresolved. The J call may not be correct, given that the DNA end is closer to TRBJ2-7. The length of the CDR3 is 15 residues. Germline V lookup: CDR1 SNHLY, CDR2 FYNNEI. The CDR3 DNA is TGTGCCAGCAGTGAATCGAGGTGGCCCTCCTACGAGCAGTACTTC. It specifies CASSESRWPSYEQYF.

The CDR3 sequence is CASSPTGQSQPQHF. In DNA, the CDR3 is TGTGCCAGCTCACCTACGGGACAGTCTCAGCCCCAGCATTTT. The chain is built from TRBV2 and TRBJ1-5; 7 positions match TRBD1. V trimming: 8 bases; J trimming: 6 bases; junction bases outside the gene matches: 10. Germline V gives CDR1 SNHLY, CDR2 FYNNEI. This CDR3 has 14 residues.

The chain carries TRBV6-6 and TRBJ2-5, with TRBD2 identical over 10 bases. Trimming cost V 2 bases and J 5 bases; bases outside gene matches: 5. The V gene's germline CDR1 is MNHNY and CDR2 SVGAGI (reference sequence). The CDR3 runs 15 residues. As DNA, the CDR3 is TGTGCCAGCAGTTACAGCGGGAGGGCCATGGAGACCCAGTACTTC. It codes for CASSYSGRAMETQYF.

V is TRBV5-4 and J is TRBJ1-2, with 9 nucleotides matching TRBD1. The CDR3 runs 17 residues. Trimming cost V 2 bases and J 7 bases; bases outside gene matches: 15. CDR1 is SGHNT and CDR2 is YYREEE in the germline V gene (reference sequence). CDR3 coding DNA: TGTGCCAGCAGCTTACGGAGTACAGGGGGCTGGTCCTCTGGCTACACCTTC. It translates to CASSLRSTGGWSSGYTF. Using reference TRBV5-4 and TRBJ1-2 for the parts outside the CDR3, the full variable domain is ETGVTQSPTHLIKTRGQQVTLRCSSQSGHNTVSWYQQALGQGPQFIFQYYREEENGRGNFPPRFSGLQFPNYSSELNVNALELDDSALYLCASSLRSTGGWSSGYTFGSGTRLTVV.